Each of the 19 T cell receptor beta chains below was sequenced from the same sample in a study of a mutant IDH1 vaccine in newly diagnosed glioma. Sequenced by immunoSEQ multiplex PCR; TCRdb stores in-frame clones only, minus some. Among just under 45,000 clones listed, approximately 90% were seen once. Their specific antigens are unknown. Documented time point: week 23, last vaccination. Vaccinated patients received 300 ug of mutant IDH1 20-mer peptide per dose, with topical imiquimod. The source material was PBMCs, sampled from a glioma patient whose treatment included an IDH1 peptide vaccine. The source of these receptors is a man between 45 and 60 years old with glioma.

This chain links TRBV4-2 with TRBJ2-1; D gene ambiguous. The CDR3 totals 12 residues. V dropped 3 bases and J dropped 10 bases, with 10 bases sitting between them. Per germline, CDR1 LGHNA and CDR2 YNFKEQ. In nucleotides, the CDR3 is TGTGCCAGCAGCCATGGCCCCCGGGAGCAGTTCTTC. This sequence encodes CASSHGPREQFF.

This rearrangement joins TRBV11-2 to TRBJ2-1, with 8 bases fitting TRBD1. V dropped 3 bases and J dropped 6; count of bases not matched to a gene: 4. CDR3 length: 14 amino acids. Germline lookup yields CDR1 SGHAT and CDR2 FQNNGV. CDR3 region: CASSFAGGLNEQFF. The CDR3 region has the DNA TGTGCCAGCAGCTTCGCAGGGGGCCTCAATGAGCAGTTCTTC.

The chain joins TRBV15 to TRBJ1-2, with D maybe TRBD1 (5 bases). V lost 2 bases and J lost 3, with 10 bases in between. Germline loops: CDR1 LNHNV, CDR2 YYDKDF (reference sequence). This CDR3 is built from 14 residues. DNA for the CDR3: TGTGCCACCAGCAGACAGGGAGAGGACTATGGCTACACCTTC. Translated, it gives CATSRQGEDYGYTF.

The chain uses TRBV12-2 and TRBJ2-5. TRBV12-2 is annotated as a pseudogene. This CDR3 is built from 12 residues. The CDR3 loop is CASRLAGETQYF. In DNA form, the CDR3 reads TGTGCAAGTCGCTTAGCGGGGGAGACCCAGTACTTC.

The CDR3 spells CASSEGSQETQYF. As DNA, the CDR3 is TGCGCCAGCAGCGAGGGTAGCCAAGAGACCCAGTACTTC. The chain couples TRBV5-1 to TRBJ2-5; weak D call: TRBD2 (5 bases). CDR1 and CDR2 from the germline V gene are SGHRS and YFSETQ. V shed 4 bases and J shed 1 base, with 8 bases lying between them. CDR3 length: 13 residues.

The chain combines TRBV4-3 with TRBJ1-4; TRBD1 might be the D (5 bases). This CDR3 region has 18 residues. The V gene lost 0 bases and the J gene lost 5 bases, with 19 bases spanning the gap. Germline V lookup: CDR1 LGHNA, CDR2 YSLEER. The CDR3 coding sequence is TGCGCCAGCAGCCAAGATTTAGGGTTGGGACCGGCGAATGAAAAACTGTTTTTT. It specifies CASSQDLGLGPANEKLFF.

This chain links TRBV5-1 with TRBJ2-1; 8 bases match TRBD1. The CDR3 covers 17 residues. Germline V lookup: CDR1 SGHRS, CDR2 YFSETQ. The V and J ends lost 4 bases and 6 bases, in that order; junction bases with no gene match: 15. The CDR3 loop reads CASSPGQGGFSVNEQFF. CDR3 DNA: TGCGCCAGCAGCCCAGGACAGGGCGGGTTTTCGGTCAATGAGCAGTTCTTC.

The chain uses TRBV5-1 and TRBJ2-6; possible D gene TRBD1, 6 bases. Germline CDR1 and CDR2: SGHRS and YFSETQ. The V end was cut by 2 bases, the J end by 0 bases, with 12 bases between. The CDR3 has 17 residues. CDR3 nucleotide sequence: TGCGCCAGCAGCTTCAGCCGACAGGCCTCTGGGGCCAACGTCCTGACTTTC. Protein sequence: CASSFSRQASGANVLTF.

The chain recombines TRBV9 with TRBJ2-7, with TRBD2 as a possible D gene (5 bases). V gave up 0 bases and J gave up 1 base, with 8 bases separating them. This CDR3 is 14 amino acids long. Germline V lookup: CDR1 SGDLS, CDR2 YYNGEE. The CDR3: CASSVDEGSYEQYF. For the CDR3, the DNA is TGTGCCAGCAGCGTAGACGAGGGATCCTACGAGCAGTACTTC. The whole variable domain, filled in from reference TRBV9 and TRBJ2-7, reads DSGVTQTPKHLITATGQRVTLRCSPRSGDLSVYWYQQSLDQGLQFLIQYYNGEERAKGNILERFSAQQFPDLHSELNLSSLELGDSALYFCASSVDEGSYEQYFGPGTRLTVT.

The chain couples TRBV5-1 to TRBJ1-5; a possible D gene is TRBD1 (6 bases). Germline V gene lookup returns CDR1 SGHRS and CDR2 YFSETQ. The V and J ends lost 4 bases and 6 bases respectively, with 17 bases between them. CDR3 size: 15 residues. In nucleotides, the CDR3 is TGCGCCAGCAGCCCTGAGGGGGGCCGAGGTCAGCCCCAGCATTTT. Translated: CASSPEGGRGQPQHF. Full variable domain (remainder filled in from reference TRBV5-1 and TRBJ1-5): KAGVTQTPRYLIKTRGQQVTLSCSPISGHRSVSWYQQTPGQGLQFLFEYFSETQRNKGNFPGRFSGRQFSNSRSEMNVSTLELGDSALYLCASSPEGGRGQPQHFGDGTRLSIL.

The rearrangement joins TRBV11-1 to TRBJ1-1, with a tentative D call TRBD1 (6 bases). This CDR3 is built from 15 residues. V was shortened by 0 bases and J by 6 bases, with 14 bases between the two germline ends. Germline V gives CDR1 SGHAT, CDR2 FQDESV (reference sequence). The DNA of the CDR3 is TGTGCCAGCAGCTTAGCGTTCGTGGGGGCAGCTGAAGCTTTCTTT. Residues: CASSLAFVGAAEAFF. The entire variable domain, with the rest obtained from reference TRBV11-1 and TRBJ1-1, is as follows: EAEVAQSPRYKITEKSQAVAFWCDPISGHATLYWYRQILGQGPELLVQFQDESVVDDSQLPKDRFSAERLKGVDSTLKIQPAELGDSAMYLCASSLAFVGAAEAFFGQGTRLTVV.

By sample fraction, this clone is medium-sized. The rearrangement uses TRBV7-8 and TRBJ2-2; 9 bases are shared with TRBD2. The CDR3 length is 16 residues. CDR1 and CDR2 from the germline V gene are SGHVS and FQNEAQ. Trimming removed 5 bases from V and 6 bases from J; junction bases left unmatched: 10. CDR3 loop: CASSPSGGGAAGELFF. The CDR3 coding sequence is TGTGCCAGCAGCCCCTCTGGCGGGGGGGCAGCCGGGGAGCTGTTTTTT.

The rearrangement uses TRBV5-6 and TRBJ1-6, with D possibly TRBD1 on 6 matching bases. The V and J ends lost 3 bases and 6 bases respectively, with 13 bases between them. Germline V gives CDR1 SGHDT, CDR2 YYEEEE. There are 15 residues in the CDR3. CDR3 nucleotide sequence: TGTGCCAGCAGCTCCTGGGGGCTGGGTAATTCACCCCTCCACTTT. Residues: CASSSWGLGNSPLHF.

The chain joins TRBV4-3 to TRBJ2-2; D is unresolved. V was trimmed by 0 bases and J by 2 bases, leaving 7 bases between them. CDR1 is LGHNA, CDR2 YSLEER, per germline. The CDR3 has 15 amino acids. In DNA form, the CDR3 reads TGCGCCAGCAGCCAAGACAGGTCCAACACCGGGGAGCTGTTTTTT. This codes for CASSQDRSNTGELFF.

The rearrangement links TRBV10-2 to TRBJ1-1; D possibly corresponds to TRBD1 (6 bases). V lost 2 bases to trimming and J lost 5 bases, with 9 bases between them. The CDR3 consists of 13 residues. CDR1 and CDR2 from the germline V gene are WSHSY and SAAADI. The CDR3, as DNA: TGCGCCAGCAGTGAGGAGGGGGGGACTGAAGCTTTCTTT. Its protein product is CASSEEGGTEAFF.

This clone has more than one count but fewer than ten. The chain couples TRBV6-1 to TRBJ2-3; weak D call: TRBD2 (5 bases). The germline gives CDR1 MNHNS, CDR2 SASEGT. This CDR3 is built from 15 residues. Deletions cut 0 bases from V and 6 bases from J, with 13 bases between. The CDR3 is CASSEAGLAGDTQYF. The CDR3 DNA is TGTGCCAGCAGTGAAGCTGGTCTAGCCGGCGATACGCAGTATTTT.

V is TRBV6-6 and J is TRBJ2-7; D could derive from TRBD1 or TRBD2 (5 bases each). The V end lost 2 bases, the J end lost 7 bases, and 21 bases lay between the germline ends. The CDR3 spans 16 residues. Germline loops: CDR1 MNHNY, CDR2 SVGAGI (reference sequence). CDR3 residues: CASSYPAGIGPGEQYF. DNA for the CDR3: TGTGCCAGCAGTTACCCCGCAGGGATAGGGCCGGGGGAGCAGTACTTC.

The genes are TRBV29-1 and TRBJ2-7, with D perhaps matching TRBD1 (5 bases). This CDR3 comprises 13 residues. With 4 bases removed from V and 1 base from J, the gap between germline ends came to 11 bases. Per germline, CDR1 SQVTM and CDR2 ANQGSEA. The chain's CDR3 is CSVGSGHSYEQYF. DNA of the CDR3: TGCAGCGTTGGGAGTGGACATTCCTACGAGCAGTACTTC.

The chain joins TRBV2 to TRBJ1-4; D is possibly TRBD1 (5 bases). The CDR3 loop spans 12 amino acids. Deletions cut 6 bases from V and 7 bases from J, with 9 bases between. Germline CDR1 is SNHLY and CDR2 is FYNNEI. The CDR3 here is CASRGAGEKLFF. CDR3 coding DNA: TGTGCCAGCAGAGGGGCGGGTGAAAAACTGTTTTTT. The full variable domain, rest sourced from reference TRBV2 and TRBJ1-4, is EPEVTQTPSHQVTQMGQEVILRCVPISNHLYFYWYRQILGQKVEFLVSFYNNEISEKSEIFDDQFSVERPDGSNFTLKIRSTKLEDSAMYFCASRGAGEKLFFGSGTQLSVL.